This T cell receptor beta chain was observed in a study of T cells in Graves' hyperthyroidism and ophthalmopathy. Study results and limitations: Most thyroid clonotypes expanded above 0.001 appeared in blood too. Ophthalmopathy stood apart from stable hyperthyroidism in a 13 V-J model.

This clonotype occurred many times. What it binds is unknown. V lost 1 base to trimming and J lost 3 bases; unmatched junction nucleotides: 8. Germline V lookup: CDR1 SQVTM, CDR2 ANQGSEA. The CDR3 spans 15 residues. Amplification of TCR beta CDR3 regions used RNA as the template. RT-PCR in the first round (using the HTBI primer set) targeted the TCR CDR3. Each CDR3 protein is one row after TCRdb ran MiXCR on the multiplex PCR reads. Among roughly 840,000 distinct CDR3 sequences listed, over 35% were seen once. It was less than 13 ml of fresh peripheral blood that supplied the PBMCs. The sample taken for sequencing was blood. This receptor was obtained from a man in his late teens or twenties with Graves' hyperthyroidism. The V gene is TRBV29-1, the J gene TRBJ1-2, with 7 nucleotides matching TRBD1. CDR3 protein: CSVEGLTGLDYGYTF. In nucleotides, the CDR3 is TGCAGCGTTGAAGGACTGACAGGGTTGGACTATGGCTACACCTTC.